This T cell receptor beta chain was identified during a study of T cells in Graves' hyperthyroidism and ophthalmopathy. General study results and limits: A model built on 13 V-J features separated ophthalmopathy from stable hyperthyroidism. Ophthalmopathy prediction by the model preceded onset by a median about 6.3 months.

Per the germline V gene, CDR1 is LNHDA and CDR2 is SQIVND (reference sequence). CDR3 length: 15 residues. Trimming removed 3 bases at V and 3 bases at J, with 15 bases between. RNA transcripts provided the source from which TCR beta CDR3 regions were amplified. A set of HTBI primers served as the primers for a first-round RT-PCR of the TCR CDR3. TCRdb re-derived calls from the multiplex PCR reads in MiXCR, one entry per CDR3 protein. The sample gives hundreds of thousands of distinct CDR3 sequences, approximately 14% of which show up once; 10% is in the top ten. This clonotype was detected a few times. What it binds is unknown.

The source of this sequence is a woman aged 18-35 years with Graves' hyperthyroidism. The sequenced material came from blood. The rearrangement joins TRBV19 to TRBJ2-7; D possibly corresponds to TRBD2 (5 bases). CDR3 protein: CASSIAGLNSYEQYF. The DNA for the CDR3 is TGTGCCAGTAGTATCGCAGGACTTAATAGCTACGAGCAGTACTTC.